This T cell receptor beta chain was observed in a study of identical twins. Germline-derived CDR1 and CDR2 are SGDLS and YYNGEE. CDR3 length: 15 residues. The junction had 10 bases not matched to a gene; V was cut back by 2 bases and J by 8 bases. This clonotype was observed at least ten times. MiXCR, applied by TCRdb to the 5' RACE reads, yields one record per CDR3 protein. The sample yields 150,000 or so distinct CDR3 sequences, under 4.5% seen once. Specimen: memory T cells sorted from blood. The receptor was derived from a man aged 18 to 30 in good health. This chain uses TRBV9 with TRBJ2-3; TRBD1 matches 8 bases. The DNA of the CDR3 is TGTGCCAGCAGCGTTCAGGGGGCCCCGCTTAGTACGCAGTATTTT. This translates into CASSVQGAPLSTQYF.